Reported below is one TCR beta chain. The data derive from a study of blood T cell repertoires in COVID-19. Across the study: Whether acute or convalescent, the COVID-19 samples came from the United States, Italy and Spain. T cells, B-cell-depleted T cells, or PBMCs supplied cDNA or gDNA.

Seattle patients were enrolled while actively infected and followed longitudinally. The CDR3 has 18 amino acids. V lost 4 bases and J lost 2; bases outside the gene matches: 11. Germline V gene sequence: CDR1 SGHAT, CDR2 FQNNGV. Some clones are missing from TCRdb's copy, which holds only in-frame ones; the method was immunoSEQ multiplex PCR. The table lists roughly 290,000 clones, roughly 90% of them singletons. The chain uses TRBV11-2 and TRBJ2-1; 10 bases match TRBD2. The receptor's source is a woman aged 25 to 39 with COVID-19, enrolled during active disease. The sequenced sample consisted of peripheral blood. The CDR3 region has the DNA TGTGCCAGCAGCTCGACCTTCTTAGCGGGAGGCCCCTACAATGAGCAGTTCTTC. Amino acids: CASSSTFLAGGPYNEQFF.